The 15 T cell receptor beta chains given below trace back to one sample, sequenced in a study of T cells in Graves' hyperthyroidism and ophthalmopathy (dated by TCRdb to the late 2010s). Library preparation was by multiplex PCR. TCRdb records Illumina HiSeq 2000 as the sequencer. TCR beta CDR3 regions were amplified from RNA transcripts. The first round of RT-PCR for the TCR CDR3 was performed with the HTBI primer set and the Qiagen OneStep RT-PCR kit. TCRdb trimmed the raw reads at Q25, called clones with MiXCR and kept productive beta chains. Under each unique CDR3 protein, matching rows form one entry showing the most common genes and DNA. This sample has 650,000 to 700,000 distinct CDR3 sequences in its table, and 15% to 20% of those were observed once. Of the sample, roughly a sixth is held by the ten largest clones. Sequencing was carried out using blood. Every receptor here comes from a middle-aged man with Graves' hyperthyroidism.

At least ten counts were recorded for this clonotype. The genes are TRBV6-5 and TRBJ1-1; D may be TRBD1 (6 bases). CDR3 length equals 14 residues. Trimming shortened V by 2 bases and J by 1 base, and 8 bases separated the two germline ends. Germline loops: CDR1 MNHEY, CDR2 SVGAGI. The CDR3 bases are TGTGCCAGCAGTTACCCGACAGGGAACACTGAAGCTTTCTTT. Translated: CASSYPTGNTEAFF.

This clonotype showed up many times. The chain joins TRBV27 to TRBJ2-7, with 9 bases matching TRBD2. Germline CDR1 and CDR2: MNHEY and SMNVEV (reference sequence). The CDR3 totals 14 residues. J lost 3 bases, V lost 5 bases, and 5 bases had no gene match. The CDR3 bases are TGTGCCAGCAGTCTAGCGGGAAATATCTACGAGCAGTACTTC. Protein product: CASSLAGNIYEQYF.

This clonotype was counted ten times or more. As DNA, the CDR3 is TGTGCCAGCTCACCCGGGACAGGGCGAGATGAGCAGTTCTTC. This gives the protein CASSPGTGRDEQFF. The chain has TRBV18 and TRBJ2-1, with TRBD1 identical over 9 bases. V was pared by 3 bases and J by 8 bases, with 5 bases of the junction left unmatched. There are 14 residues in the CDR3. Germline-derived CDR1 and CDR2 are KGHSH and LQKENI.

The table lists this clonotype with many counts. The rearrangement joins TRBV9 to TRBJ1-1; the D is unclear. Germline CDR1 and CDR2: SGDLS and YYNGEE. CDR3 length equals 14 residues. V was clipped by 2 bases and J by 0 bases, with 8 bases between them. The CDR3 bases are TGTGCCAGCAGCGTGACGGCCTTGAACACTGAAGCTTTCTTT. Translating gives CASSVTALNTEAFF.

Details on this clonotype: The junction shows a germline mismatch at one end, possibly a read error. The genes are TRBV4-1 and TRBJ1-1, with D unclear. The CDR3 spans 14 residues. Germline lookup yields CDR1 MGHRA and CDR2 YSYEKL. The CDR3 DNA follows: TGCGCCAGCATCCAAGCCAGCGTGAACACTGAAGCTTTCTTT. This encodes CASIQASVNTEAFF.

This clonotype turned up a few times. This sequence joins TRBV3-1 and TRBJ1-2, with TRBD1 as a possible D gene (6 bases). V gave up 4 bases and J gave up 7 bases, with 16 bases separating them. The CDR3 sequence is 14 residues long. In germline, CDR1 is LGHDT, CDR2 YNNKEL (reference sequence). The CDR3 DNA follows: TGTGCCAGCAGCCGACGAAATTCCAGGGGTGGCTACACCTTC. This gives the protein CASSRRNSRGGYTF.

This clonotype showed up many times. The J gene is TRBJ1-2, the V gene TRBV28; D remains unclear. Trimming took 7 bases from V and 2 from J, leaving 11 bases between them. CDR3 length equals 13 residues. The germline gives CDR1 MDHEN, CDR2 SYDVKM. CDR3 DNA sequence: TGTGCCAGCACCTCCGGCGGAAACTATGGCTACACCTTC. Translation gives CASTSGGNYGYTF.

At least ten counts were recorded for this clonotype. The rearrangement joins TRBV10-3 to TRBJ2-3, with D unresolved. The CDR3 runs 14 residues. V lost 3 bases and J lost 0, with 7 bases in between. Germline values: CDR1 ENHRY, CDR2 SYGVKD. The CDR3 DNA sequence: TGTGCCATCAGTGACCCGCGGAGCACAGATACGCAGTATTTT. Its protein product is CAISDPRSTDTQYF.

The genes are TRBV9 and TRBJ2-1, with D tentatively TRBD1 or TRBD2 (5 bases each). Trimming shortened V by 0 bases and J by 2 bases, and 18 bases separated the two germline ends. The CDR3 sequence is 18 residues long. Germline lookup yields CDR1 SGDLS and CDR2 YYNGEE. The CDR3 DNA reads TGTGCCAGCAGCGTAGCTCCCCCGGGGACCTCTCCCTACAATGAGCAGTTCTTC. It encodes CASSVAPPGTSPYNEQFF.

In regard to this clonotype: Possible read error: a much larger clone is one base away. The chain is built from TRBV6-5 and TRBJ2-2; TRBD1 agrees at 11 bases. The germline gives CDR1 MNHEY, CDR2 SVGAGI. The CDR3 length is 17 residues. CDR3 coding DNA: TGTGCCAGCAGTTACTCGGACAGGGGGCCCGTCACCGGGGGGCTGTTTTTT. Translating it yields CASSYSDRGPVTGGLFF.

This clonotype was found many times. A junction end diverges from the germline sequence, so it may reflect a read error. The chain joins TRBV6-2 or TRBV6-3 to TRBJ1-2; 7 bases align to TRBD1. CDR1 is MNHEY and CDR2 is SVGEGT in the germline V gene. The CDR3 totals 12 residues. The chain's CDR3 is CASSNSDRGYTF. The CDR3 DNA reads TGTGCCAGCAGTAACTCGGACAGGGGCTACACCTTC.

This clonotype was counted between two and nine times. This may be a read error, as it is one base from a much larger clone. V gene TRBV12-3 or TRBV12-4 combines with J gene TRBJ2-1, with TRBD2 as a possible D gene (6 bases). The CDR3 spans 14 residues. The DNA of the CDR3 is TGTGCCAGCAGATTTCGGACTAAAAACAATGAGCGGTTCTTC. Protein product: CASRFRTKNNERFF.

The genes are TRBV30 and TRBJ1-1; 8 bases line up with TRBD1. CDR1 and CDR2 (germline): GTSNPN, SVGIG (reference sequence). Trimming cost V 0 bases and J 4 bases; bases outside gene matches: 7. The CDR3 is 15 residues long. This CDR3 reads CAWSVPQGAATEAFF. As DNA, the CDR3 is TGTGCCTGGAGTGTACCTCAGGGGGCGGCCACTGAAGCTTTCTTT.

J is TRBJ2-3 and V is TRBV6-5; 11 bases map to TRBD2. Germline V gene sequence: CDR1 MNHEY, CDR2 SVGAGI. Unmatched junction bases numbered 7, after V lost 0 bases and J lost 2 bases. The CDR3 covers 18 residues. DNA of the CDR3: TGTGCCAGCAGTTACTCGGGACTAGCGGAAACCTCCACAGATACGCAGTATTTT. It is translated as CASSYSGLAETSTDTQYF.

This chain connects TRBV13 to TRBJ1-1; a weak D match, TRBD1 (6 bases). The V and J ends lost 1 base and 3 bases respectively, with 12 bases between them. CDR1 and CDR2 from the germline V gene are PRHDT and FYEKMQ (reference sequence). The CDR3 is made up of 15 amino acids. CDR3 sequence (DNA): TGTGCCAGCAGCTTAGAGGGGGTCGGGGACACTGAAGCTTTCTTT. Protein: CASSLEGVGDTEAFF.